This T cell receptor beta chain was observed in a study of blood T cell repertoires in COVID-19 (dated by TCRdb to 2020 to 2022). For the study in its entirety: Samples covering the acute and convalescent phases of COVID-19 were provided by collaborators in the United States, Italy and Spain. The material from the prospective study consisted of cDNA or gDNA derived from T cells, B-cell-depleted T cells, or PBMCs. The dataset comprised deeply sampled blood TCRbeta repertoires from subjects exposed to, actively infected with, or recovered from COVID-19. A freely available public database, intended as a resource for researchers studying the immune response to SARS-CoV-2, is where the repertoires were released. The samples were drawn from the first 160 participants of the ongoing ImmuneRACE study and from 1,254 subjects provided by 6 global collaborators. The sample metadata nearly always contained a de-identified subject ID, COVID-19 status, age in years and sex. Where HLA class I and class II types were available, the types were taken from metadata supplied by the sample provider, not from assay-based typing.

Notes on this clone: The antigen it binds to is not known. No much larger clonotype is one base removed from it; base qualities were not supplied.

TCRbeta CDR3 regions were amplified from genomic DNA using the immunoSEQ Assay, a bias-controlled multiplex PCR. On the study's bioinformatics: The number of nucleated cells in each sample was estimated by amplification of reference gene primers within the assay. To quantify the absolute abundance of each unique TCRbeta CDR3 rearrangement, sequence reads were collapsed and filtered. For each sample, productive Simpson clonality was calculated by taking the square root of Simpson's diversity index across productive rearrangements. Drawn from immuneACCESS, this table holds only the in-frame rearrangements with V and J called that TCRdb kept. Clones are partly lost; checked studies trace under half to an unresolved V gene and leave the rest unexplained. V and J calls and clone size come straight from that table; D and trimming were deduced from the DNA. For this sample the table gives 110,000 or so clones, of which about three quarters were detected only once. Around 5.9% of the sample comes from the top ten.

The investigation overall reported the following: The quantity of clinical and demographic metadata differed by source and by participant and was supplied without curation.

The collaborating institutions used their own protocols to collect whole blood in K2EDTA tubes. For TCRbeta analysis, collaborator samples were shipped as frozen whole blood, as isolated PBMCs, or as DNA extracted from either sample type. Trimming accounts for 4 bases at V and 3 bases at J, while the number of junction bases matched to no gene is 5. CDR1 and CDR2 are drawn from the germline V gene: MGHRA, YSYEKL. Measured from the cysteine to the phenylalanine, the CDR3 is 15 residues long. Only the CDR3 DNA stays, 45 bases, in frame from base 1. This sequence originates from an older man with acute or convalescent COVID-19. The V and J genes are TRBV4-1 and TRBJ2-7; 11 bases in the junction line up with TRBD1. Material: peripheral blood. CDR3 region: CASSLGGQGVYEQYF. In nucleotides, the sequence is TGCGCCAGCAGCCTCGGGGGACAGGGGGTCTACGAGCAGTACTTC.